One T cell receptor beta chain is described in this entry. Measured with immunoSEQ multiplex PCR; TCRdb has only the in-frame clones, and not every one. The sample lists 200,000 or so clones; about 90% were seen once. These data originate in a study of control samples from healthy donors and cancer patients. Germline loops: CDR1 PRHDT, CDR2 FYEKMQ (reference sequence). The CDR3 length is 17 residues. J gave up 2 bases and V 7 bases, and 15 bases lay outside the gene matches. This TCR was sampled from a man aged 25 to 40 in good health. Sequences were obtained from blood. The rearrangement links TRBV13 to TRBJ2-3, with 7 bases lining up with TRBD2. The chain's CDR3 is CASTLMSGGRFTDTQYF. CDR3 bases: TGTGCCAGCACCCTAATGTCCGGGGGGAGATTCACAGATACGCAGTATTTT.